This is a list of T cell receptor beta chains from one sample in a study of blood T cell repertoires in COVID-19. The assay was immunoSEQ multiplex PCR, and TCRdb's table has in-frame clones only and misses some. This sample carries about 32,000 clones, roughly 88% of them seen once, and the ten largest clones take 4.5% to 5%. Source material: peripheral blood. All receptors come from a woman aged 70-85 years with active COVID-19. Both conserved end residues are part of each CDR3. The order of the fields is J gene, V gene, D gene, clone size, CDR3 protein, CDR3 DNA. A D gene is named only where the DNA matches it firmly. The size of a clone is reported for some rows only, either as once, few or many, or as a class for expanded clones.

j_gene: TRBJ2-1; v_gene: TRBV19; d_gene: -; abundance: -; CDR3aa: CASKISRGEQFF; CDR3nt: TGTGCCAGTAAGATCAGTAGGGGTGAGCAGTTCTTC
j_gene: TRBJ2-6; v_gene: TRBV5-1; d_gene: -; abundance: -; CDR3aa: CASSLQGGLWSGANVLTF; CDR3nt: TGCGCCAGCAGCTTGCAGGGAGGCCTTTGGTCTGGGGCCAACGTCCTGACTTTC
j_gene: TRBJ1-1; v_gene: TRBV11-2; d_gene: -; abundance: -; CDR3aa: CASSLDPGAGTEAFF; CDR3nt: TGTGCCAGCAGCTTAGATCCAGGGGCCGGCACTGAAGCTTTCTTT
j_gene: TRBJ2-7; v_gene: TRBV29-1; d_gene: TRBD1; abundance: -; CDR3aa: CSVQTGNYEQYF; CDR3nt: TGCAGCGTCCAGACAGGGAACTACGAGCAGTACTTC
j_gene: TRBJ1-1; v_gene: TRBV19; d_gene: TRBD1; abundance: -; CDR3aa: CASTRDRRNTEAFF; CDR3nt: TGTGCCAGTACCCGGGACAGGCGGAACACTGAAGCTTTCTTT
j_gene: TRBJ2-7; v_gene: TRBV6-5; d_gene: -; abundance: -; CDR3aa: CASMTVRGITYEQYF; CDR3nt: TGTGCCAGTATGACCGTCAGGGGAATAACCTACGAGCAGTACTTC
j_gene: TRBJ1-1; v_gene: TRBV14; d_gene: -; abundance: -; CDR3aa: CASSQTDPNTEAFF; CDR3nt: TGTGCCAGCAGCCAGACAGACCCGAACACTGAAGCTTTCTTT
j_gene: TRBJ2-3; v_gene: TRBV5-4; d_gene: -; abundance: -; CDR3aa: CASSQTENTQYF; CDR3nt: TGTGCCAGCAGCCAGACAGAAAATACGCAGTATTTT
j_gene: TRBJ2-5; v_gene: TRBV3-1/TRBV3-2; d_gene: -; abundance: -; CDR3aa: CASSQVQGQETQYF; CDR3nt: TGTGCCAGCAGCCAAGTACAGGGTCAAGAGACCCAGTACTTC
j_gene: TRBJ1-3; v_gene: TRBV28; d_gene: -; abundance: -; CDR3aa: CASRESAGNTIYF; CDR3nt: TGTGCCAGCAGGGAGTCAGCTGGAAACACCATATATTTT
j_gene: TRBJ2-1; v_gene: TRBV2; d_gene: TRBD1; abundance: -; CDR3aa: CASRDRENNEQFF; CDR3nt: TGTGCCAGCAGAGACAGGGAGAACAATGAGCAGTTCTTC
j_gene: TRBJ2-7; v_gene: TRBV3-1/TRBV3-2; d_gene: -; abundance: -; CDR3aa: CASSPVVGGSEQYF; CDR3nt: TGTGCCAGCAGCCCTGTTGTTGGGGGCAGCGAGCAGTACTTC
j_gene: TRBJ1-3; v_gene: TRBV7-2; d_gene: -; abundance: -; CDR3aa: CASSLNDPGSGNTIYF; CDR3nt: TGTGCCAGCAGCTTAAATGATCCGGGGAGCGGAAACACCATATATTTT
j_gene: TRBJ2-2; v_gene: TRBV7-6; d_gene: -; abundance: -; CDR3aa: CASSLASNRDYWTGELFF; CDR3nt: TGTGCCAGCAGCTTAGCCTCAAACCGGGATTATTGGACCGGGGAGCTGTTTTTT
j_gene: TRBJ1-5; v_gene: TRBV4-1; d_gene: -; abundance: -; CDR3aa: CASTPVPGQPQHF; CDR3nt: TGCGCCAGCACCCCAGTACCGGGTCAGCCCCAGCATTTT
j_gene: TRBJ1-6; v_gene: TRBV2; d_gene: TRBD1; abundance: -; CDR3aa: CASSEGTGYYNSPLHF; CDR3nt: TGTGCCAGCAGTGAAGGGACAGGTTACTATAATTCACCCCTCCACTTT
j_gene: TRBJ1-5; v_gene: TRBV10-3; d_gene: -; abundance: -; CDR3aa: CAISEGGQFNQPQHF; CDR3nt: TGTGCCATCAGTGAGGGAGGACAGTTCAATCAGCCCCAGCATTTT
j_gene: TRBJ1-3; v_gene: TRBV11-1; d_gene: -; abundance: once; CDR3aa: CASSSTGHSGNTIYF; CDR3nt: TGTGCCAGCAGCTCCACTGGGCACTCTGGAAACACCATATATTTT
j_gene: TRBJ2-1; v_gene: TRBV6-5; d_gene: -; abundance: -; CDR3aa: CASSYSQGDEQFF; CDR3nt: TGTGCCAGCAGTTACTCACAGGGTGATGAGCAGTTCTTC
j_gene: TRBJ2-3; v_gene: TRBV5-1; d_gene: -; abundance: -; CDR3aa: CASSRGGSTDTQYF; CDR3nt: TGCGCCAGCAGCCGGGGTGGGAGCACAGATACGCAGTATTTT
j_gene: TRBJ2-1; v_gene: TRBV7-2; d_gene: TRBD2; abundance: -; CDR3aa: CASTPPGGEDEQFF; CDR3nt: TGTGCCAGCACCCCACCGGGGGGGGAAGATGAGCAGTTCTTC
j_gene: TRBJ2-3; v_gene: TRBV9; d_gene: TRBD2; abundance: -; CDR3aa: CASSSHTGLASTDTQYF; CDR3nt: TGTGCCAGCAGCTCCCACACGGGACTAGCTAGCACAGATACGCAGTATTTT
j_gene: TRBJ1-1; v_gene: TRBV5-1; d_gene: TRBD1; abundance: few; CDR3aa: CASSGTGPENTEAFF; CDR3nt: TGCGCCAGCAGCGGGACAGGACCTGAGAACACTGAAGCTTTCTTT
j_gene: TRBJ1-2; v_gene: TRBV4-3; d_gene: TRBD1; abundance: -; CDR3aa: CASSQGVRGTAPNYGYTF; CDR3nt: TGCGCCAGCAGCCAAGGAGTGAGAGGGACAGCTCCTAACTATGGCTACACCTTC
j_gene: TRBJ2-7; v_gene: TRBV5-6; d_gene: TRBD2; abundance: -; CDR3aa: CASSLGQGGAGGPHEQYF; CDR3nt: TGTGCCAGCAGCTTGGGTCAGGGAGGAGCGGGGGGGCCCCACGAGCAGTACTTC
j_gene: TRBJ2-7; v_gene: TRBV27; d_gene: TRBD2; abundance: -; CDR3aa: CATRQRTSVYEQYF; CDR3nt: TGTGCCACCAGACAAAGGACTAGCGTCTACGAGCAGTACTTC
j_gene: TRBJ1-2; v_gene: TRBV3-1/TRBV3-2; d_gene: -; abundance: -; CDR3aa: CASSQDGNRRGLNGYTF; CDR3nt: TGTGCCAGCAGCCAAGATGGGAACAGAAGGGGCCTAAATGGCTACACCTTC
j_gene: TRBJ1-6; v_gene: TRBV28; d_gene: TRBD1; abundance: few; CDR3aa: CASEGGQGAGWNSPLHF; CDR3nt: TGTGCCAGCGAAGGGGGACAGGGGGCGGGTTGGAACTCACCCCTCCACTTT
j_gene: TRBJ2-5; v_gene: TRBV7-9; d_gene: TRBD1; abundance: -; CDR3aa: CASSSGSAGGRETQYF; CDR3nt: TGTGCCAGCAGCTCGGGGTCGGCAGGGGGCAGGGAGACCCAGTACTTC
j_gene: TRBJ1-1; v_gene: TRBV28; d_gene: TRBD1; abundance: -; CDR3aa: CASRESGTVNTEAFF; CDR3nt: TGTGCCAGCAGAGAATCCGGGACAGTGAACACTGAAGCTTTCTTT
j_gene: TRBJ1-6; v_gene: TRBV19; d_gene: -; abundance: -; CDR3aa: CASSRAGQHKGSPLHF; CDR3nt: TGTGCCAGTAGTAGGGCAGGCCAACATAAAGGTTCACCCCTCCACTTT
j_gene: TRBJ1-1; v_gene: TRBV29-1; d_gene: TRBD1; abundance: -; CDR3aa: CSVEDLGRGVWDTEAFF; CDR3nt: TGCAGCGTTGAAGATTTGGGCAGGGGGGTTTGGGACACTGAAGCTTTCTTT
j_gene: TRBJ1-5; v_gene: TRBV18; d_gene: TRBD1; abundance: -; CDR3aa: CASSSDREQPQHF; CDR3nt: TGTGCCAGCTCAAGTGACAGGGAACAGCCCCAGCATTTT
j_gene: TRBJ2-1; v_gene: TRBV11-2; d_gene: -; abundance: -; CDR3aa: CASSLVGRTSSYNEQFF; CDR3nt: TGTGCCAGCAGCTTAGTGGGAAGAACTAGCTCCTACAATGAGCAGTTCTTC
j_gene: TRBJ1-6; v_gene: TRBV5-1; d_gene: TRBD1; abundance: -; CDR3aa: CASRPGTGYNSPLHF; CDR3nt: TGCGCCAGCAGGCCCGGGACAGGCTATAATTCACCCCTCCACTTT
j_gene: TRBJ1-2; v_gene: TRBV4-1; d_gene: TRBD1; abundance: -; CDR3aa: CASSLGQGATAYGYTF; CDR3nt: TGCGCCAGCAGCCTTGGACAGGGGGCGACGGCCTATGGCTACACCTTC
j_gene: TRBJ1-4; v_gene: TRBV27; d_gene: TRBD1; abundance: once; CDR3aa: CASSFGRQGNAKLFF; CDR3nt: TGTGCCAGCAGTTTTGGAAGACAGGGTAACGCAAAACTGTTTTTT
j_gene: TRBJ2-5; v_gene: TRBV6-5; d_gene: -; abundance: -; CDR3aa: CASSYSNLQETQYF; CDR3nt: TGTGCCAGCAGTTACTCGAACTTACAAGAGACCCAGTACTTC
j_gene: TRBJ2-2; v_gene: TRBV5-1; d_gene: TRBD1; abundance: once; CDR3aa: CASSFTGGAPGELFF; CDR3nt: TGCGCCAGCAGCTTTACAGGGGGCGCCCCCGGGGAGCTGTTTTTT
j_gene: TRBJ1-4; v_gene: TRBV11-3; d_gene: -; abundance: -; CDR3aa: CASNLPDGGWELFF; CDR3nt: TGTGCCAGCAACCTCCCGGACGGGGGGTGGGAACTGTTTTTT
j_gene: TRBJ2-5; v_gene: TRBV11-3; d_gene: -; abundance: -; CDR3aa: CASSGPESQETQYF; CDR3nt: TGTGCCAGCAGCGGCCCGGAGTCCCAAGAGACCCAGTACTTC
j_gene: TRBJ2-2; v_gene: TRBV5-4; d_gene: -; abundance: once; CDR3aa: CASSLGRGGTGELFF; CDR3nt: TGTGCCAGCAGCTTGGGAAGGGGTGGCACCGGGGAGCTGTTTTTT
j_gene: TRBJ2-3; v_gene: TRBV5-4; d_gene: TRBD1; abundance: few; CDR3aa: CASSLGQGYLRDTQYF; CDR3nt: TGTGCCAGCAGCTTGGGACAGGGGTATTTGAGGGATACGCAGTATTTT
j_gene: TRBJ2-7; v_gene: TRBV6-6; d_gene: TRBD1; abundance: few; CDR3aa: CASSRDRGEQYF; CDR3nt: TGTGCCAGCAGCCGAGACAGGGGCGAGCAGTACTTC
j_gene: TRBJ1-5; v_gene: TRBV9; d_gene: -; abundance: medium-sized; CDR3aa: CASSASGDSNQPQHF; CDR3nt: TGTGCCAGCAGCGCCTCCGGGGATAGCAATCAGCCCCAGCATTTT
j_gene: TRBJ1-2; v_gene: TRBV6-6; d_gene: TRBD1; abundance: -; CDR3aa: CASSYRDRDGYTF; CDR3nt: TGTGCCAGCAGTTACCGGGACAGAGATGGCTACACCTTC
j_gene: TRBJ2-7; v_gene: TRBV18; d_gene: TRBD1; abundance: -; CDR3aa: CASSPGPGTAYEQYF; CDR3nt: TGTGCCAGCTCACCAGGCCCCGGGACAGCCTACGAGCAGTACTTC
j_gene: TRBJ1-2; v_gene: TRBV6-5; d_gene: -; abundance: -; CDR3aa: CATQERLNYGYTF; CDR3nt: TGTGCCACACAGGAGAGATTAAACTATGGCTACACCTTC